Presented here are 8 T cell receptor beta chains from one specimen sequenced in a study of blood T cell repertoires in COVID-19 (dated by TCRdb to 2018 to 2021). Libraries were constructed by the immunoSEQ multiplex PCR assay. The table was pulled from immuneACCESS by TCRdb, which kept in-frame rearrangements only. Such tables lose some clones; where checked, under half of the loss comes from unresolved V genes, and the rest has no known cause. For this sample the table gives fewer than 500,000 clones, of which approximately 90% were detected only once. The ten top clones hold 4% to 5.5% of the sample. The sample comprised peripheral blood. The receptors stem from a woman in her 30s with acute or convalescent COVID-19.

V and J are TRBV19 and TRBJ1-1, with D possibly being TRBD1 (5 bases). Germline CDR1 and CDR2: LNHDA and SQIVND (reference sequence). The CDR3 spans 13 residues. V was cut by 5 bases and J by 5 bases, with 12 bases left in between. As DNA, the CDR3 is TGTGCCAGTAGTCCGCGGGGGGGAACTGAAGCTTTCTTT. Protein sequence: CASSPRGGTEAFF.

In this sample, this clone turned up many times. The genes are TRBV10-3 and TRBJ2-7; 8 nucleotides align to TRBD2. CDR3 length equals 15 residues. Germline CDR1 ENHRY, CDR2 SYGVKD. Trimming removed 0 bases from V and 6 bases from J; junction bases left unmatched: 7. The chain's CDR3 is CAISESGLAAGEQYF. CDR3 in DNA: TGTGCCATCAGTGAGTCCGGACTAGCCGCCGGCGAGCAGTACTTC.

The V gene is TRBV2, the J gene TRBJ1-2; D is possibly TRBD1 (6 bases). CDR1 is SNHLY, CDR2 FYNNEI, per germline. This CDR3 comprises 12 residues. The V gene lost 11 bases and the J gene lost 5 bases, with 15 bases spanning the gap. The DNA for the CDR3 is TGTGCCGCCTCAGGGGCTCGGTATGGCTACACCTTC. It encodes CAASGARYGYTF.

The chain uses TRBV5-6 and TRBJ2-2, with a possible D match to TRBD1 (6 bases). Trimming took off 0 bases at V and 5 bases at J, with 8 bases between the two ends. This CDR3 spans 14 amino acids. Germline CDR1 is SGHDT and CDR2 is YYEEEE. This chain's CDR3 is CASSLEQGTGELFF. The CDR3 coding sequence is TGTGCCAGCAGCTTGGAACAGGGTACCGGGGAGCTGTTTTTT.

This chain uses TRBV5-1 with TRBJ2-5; the D gene is possibly TRBD1 (6 bases). Per germline, CDR1 SGHRS and CDR2 YFSETQ. The V end was cut by 1 base, the J end by 3 bases, with 19 bases between. The CDR3 has 17 residues. The CDR3 coding sequence is TGCGCCAGCAGCTTGAGAAGGGGGTCAACCTCCGAAGAGACCCAGTACTTC. It translates to CASSLRRGSTSEETQYF.

V usage is TRBV6-2 or TRBV6-3 and J usage is TRBJ2-7; 7 nucleotides line up with TRBD1. The ends lost 2 bases at V and 2 bases at J; junction bases unmatched: 21. Germline V gene data show CDR1 as MNHEY and CDR2 as SVGEGT. The CDR3 is made up of 20 amino acids. The CDR3 DNA reads as TGTGCCAGCAGTTACGGACGCCCGCAGGGGTATGGGACAGCGACCTACGAGCAGTACTTC. Residues: CASSYGRPQGYGTATYEQYF.

This sequence joins TRBV18 and TRBJ2-7, with D maybe TRBD1 (6 bases). Germline V gives CDR1 KGHSH, CDR2 LQKENI. This CDR3 contains 13 residues. V was clipped by 4 bases and J by 7 bases, with 14 bases between them. CDR3 in amino acids: CASSLGQTLEQYF. CDR3 DNA sequence: TGTGCCAGCTCACTTGGACAGACCTTGGAGCAGTACTTC.

The chain carries TRBV15 and TRBJ1-2; TRBD1 matches at 8 bases. V lost 8 bases to trimming and J lost 4 bases; unmatched junction nucleotides: 3. CDR3 size: 12 residues. Germline V gene sequence: CDR1 LNHNV, CDR2 YYDKDF (reference sequence). The CDR3 DNA reads TGTGCCACCGGAACAGGGGGCTATGGCTACACCTTC. Its protein is CATGTGGYGYTF.